This paragraph reports one TCR beta chain. The antigen is unknown. V dropped 5 bases and J dropped 0 bases, with 17 bases sitting between them. Germline V gene data show CDR1 as SGHAT and CDR2 as FQNNGV. This CDR3 is built from 17 residues. Repertoires were generated with immunoSEQ multiplex PCR, while TCRdb's copy carries only in-frame clones and drops some. The table shows 60,000 or so clones, with approximately 80% occurring only once. The data derive from a study of T cells in localized non-small cell lung cancer. Broader study findings: Median detection of top 100 tumor clones in adjacent lung was approximately 50 clones.

The V and J genes are TRBV11-2 and TRBJ1-3; D gene uncertain. The material was PBMCs, obtained before any cancer treatment. This clonotype was sampled from a man aged 35 to 69 with stage II lung adenocarcinoma. The CDR3 protein is CASSPSRQVDSGNTIYF. DNA of the CDR3: TGTGCCAGCAGCCCGAGCCGGCAGGTTGACTCTGGAAACACCATATATTTT.